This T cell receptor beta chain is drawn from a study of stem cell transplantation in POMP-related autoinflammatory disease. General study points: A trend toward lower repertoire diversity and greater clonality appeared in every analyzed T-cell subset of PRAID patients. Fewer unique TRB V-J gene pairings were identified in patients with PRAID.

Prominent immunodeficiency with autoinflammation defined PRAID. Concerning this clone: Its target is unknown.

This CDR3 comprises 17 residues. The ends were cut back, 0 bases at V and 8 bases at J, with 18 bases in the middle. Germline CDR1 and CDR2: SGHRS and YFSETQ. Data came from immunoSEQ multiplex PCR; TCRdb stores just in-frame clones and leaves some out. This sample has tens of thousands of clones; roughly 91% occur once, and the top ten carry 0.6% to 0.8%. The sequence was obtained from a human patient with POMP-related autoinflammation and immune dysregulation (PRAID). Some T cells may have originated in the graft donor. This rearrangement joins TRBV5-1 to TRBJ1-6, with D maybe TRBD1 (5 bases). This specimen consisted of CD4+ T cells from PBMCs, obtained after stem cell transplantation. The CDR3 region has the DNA TGCGCCAGCAGCTTGGTATTTCAGGGAGGCGGATATTCACCCCTCCACTTT. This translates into CASSLVFQGGGYSPLHF.